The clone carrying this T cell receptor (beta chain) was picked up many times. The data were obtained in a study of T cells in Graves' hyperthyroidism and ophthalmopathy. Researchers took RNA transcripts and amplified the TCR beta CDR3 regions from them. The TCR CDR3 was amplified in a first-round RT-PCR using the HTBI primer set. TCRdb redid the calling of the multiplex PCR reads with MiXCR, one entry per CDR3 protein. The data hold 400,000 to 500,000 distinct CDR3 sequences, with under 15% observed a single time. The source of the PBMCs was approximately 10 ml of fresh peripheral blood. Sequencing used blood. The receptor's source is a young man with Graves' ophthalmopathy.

The CDR3 DNA is TGTGCCTGGGGGACAGAACTCGAGCAGTACTTC. Amino acids: CAWGTELEQYF. The chain carries TRBV30 and TRBJ2-7, with TRBD1 matching over 7 bases. The junction had 4 bases not matched to a gene; V was cut back by 5 bases and J by 6 bases. The CDR3 covers 11 residues. Germline CDR1 reads GTSNPN; CDR2 reads SVGIG (reference sequence).